Shown below are 19 T cell receptor beta chains from a single sample sequenced in a study of T-cell reconstitution after alpha-beta-depleted transplantation in children. Preparation of the TCRbeta library used unique molecular identifiers. MiXCR, run by TCRdb on the PCR reads, gives a single entry per CDR3 protein. The sample has 600,000 or so distinct CDR3 sequences, under 25% seen once. The source material was PBMCs, mostly from graft donor cells, sampled 360 days after TCRalphabeta/CD19-depleted stem cell transplant. The receptors were gathered from a boy in the first two years of life who had a stem cell transplant for acute myeloid leukemia, so the T cells may come from the graft donor.

At least ten counts were recorded for this clonotype. The chain is built from TRBV20-1 and TRBJ2-3; TRBD1 aligns across 8 bases. V lost 3 bases to trimming and J lost 9 bases; unmatched junction nucleotides: 2. Germline CDR1 is DFQATT and CDR2 is SNEGSKA (reference sequence). This CDR3 is 11 amino acids long. The CDR3 is CSARRQGTQYF. CDR3 bases: TGCAGTGCTAGGCGACAGGGGACGCAGTATTTT.

This CDR3 reads CASSLPGVGATLHF. The CDR3 coding sequence is TGTGCCAGCAGTTTACCGGGGGTTGGGGCCACCCTCCACTTT. The J gene is TRBJ1-6, the V gene TRBV28, with a tentative D call TRBD1 (5 bases). Trimming took off 2 bases at V and 14 bases at J, with 16 bases between the two ends. The CDR3 spans 14 residues. Germline V gene lookup returns CDR1 MDHEN and CDR2 SYDVKM.

This clonotype was picked up a small number of times. The rearrangement uses TRBV10-3 and TRBJ1-3; no clear D. This CDR3 contains 15 residues. V lost 2 bases to trimming and J lost 2 bases, with 10 bases between them. The germline gives CDR1 ENHRY, CDR2 SYGVKD. CDR3 in amino acids: CAISEAAGPGNTIYF. The CDR3, as DNA: TGTGCCATCAGTGAGGCGGCAGGTCCTGGAAACACCATATATTTT.

The gene calls are TRBV3-1 and TRBJ1-5, with unresolved D. The germline V gene has CDR1 LGHDT and CDR2 YNNKEL (reference sequence). Trimming left V 4 bases short and J 5 bases short, with 12 bases between. The CDR3 is 14 amino acids. DNA of the CDR3: TGTGCCAGCAGCCCAGGAGGCGGAGATCAGCCCCAGCATTTT. Its translation: CASSPGGGDQPQHF.

This clonotype came up a few times. The V and J genes are TRBV7-8 and TRBJ1-2; a possible D gene is TRBD1 (6 bases). Deletions cut 4 bases from V and 8 bases from J, with 14 bases between. Germline assignment: CDR1 SGHVS and CDR2 FQNEAQ. The CDR3 sequence is 13 residues long. In nucleotides, the CDR3 is TGTGCCAGCAGCTCACTTAGGGGGTACGGCTACACCTTC. Its protein is CASSSLRGYGYTF.

This clonotype has just a few counts. V gene TRBV24-1 combines with J gene TRBJ2-7, with D perhaps TRBD1 (6 bases). The CDR3 sequence is 13 residues long. Trimming removed 10 bases at V and 1 base at J, with 13 bases between. Germline loops: CDR1 KGHDR, CDR2 SFDVKD. The CDR3 here is CATAQGDSYEQYF. The CDR3 nucleotides read TGTGCCACAGCACAGGGAGATTCCTACGAGCAGTACTTC.

The gene calls are TRBV20-1 and TRBJ1-5, with 9 bases aligning to TRBD1. The V gene's germline CDR1 is DFQATT and CDR2 SNEGSKA (reference sequence). With V trimmed by 0 bases and J by 4 bases, 10 bases remained unmatched. This CDR3 region has 17 residues. CDR3 in DNA: TGCAGTGCTAGAGAGCAGACAGGGGGGCTTGGAAATCAGCCCCAGCATTTT. Its protein is CSAREQTGGLGNQPQHF.

This clonotype turned up a few times. The V gene is TRBV6-2 or TRBV6-3, the J gene TRBJ2-7; possible D gene TRBD2, 7 bases. This CDR3 contains 12 residues. Between the trimmed V and J ends, which lost 3 bases and 10 bases, there was a span of 13 bases. Germline-derived CDR1 and CDR2 are MNHEY and SVGEGT. CDR3 nucleotide sequence: TGTGCCAGCAGTTATGTGGGGGGGACACAGTACGTC. This codes for CASSYVGGTQYV.

This clonotype has at least ten counts. This rearrangement joins TRBV7-8 to TRBJ2-7; D is unresolved. Trimming removed 1 base at V and 0 bases at J, with 10 bases between. Germline V gene data show CDR1 as SGHVS and CDR2 as FQNEAQ. The CDR3 contains 15 residues. This CDR3 is CASSLGTVVSYEQYV. CDR3 in DNA: TGTGCCAGCAGCTTAGGTACGGTGGTCTCCTACGAGCAGTACGTC.

There are a few counts of this clonotype. The J gene is TRBJ2-5, the V gene TRBV7-9; 10 bases match TRBD2. The CDR3 is made up of 15 amino acids. The germline V gene encodes CDR1 SEHNR and CDR2 FQNEAQ (reference sequence). J gave up 4 bases and V 5 bases, and 7 bases lay outside the gene matches. DNA for the CDR3: TGTGCCAGCAGCCCGCAGAGACTAGCGGGAGAGACCCAGTACTTC. It yields the protein CASSPQRLAGETQYF. The entire variable domain, with the rest obtained from reference TRBV7-9 and TRBJ2-5, is as follows: DTGVSQNPRHKITKRGQNVTFRCDPISEHNRLYWYRQTLGQGPEFLTYFQNEAQLEKSRLLSDRFSAERPKGSFSTLEIQRTEQGDSAMYLCASSPQRLAGETQYFGPGTRLLVL.

The V call is TRBV20-1, the J call TRBJ2-1, with D possibly being TRBD1 (5 bases). The germline gives CDR1 DFQATT, CDR2 SNEGSKA (reference sequence). The V end was cut by 0 bases, the J end by 8 bases, with 8 bases between. This CDR3 has 12 residues. In DNA, the CDR3 is TGCAGTGCTAGAGACAGCAGGGATGAGCAGTTCTTC. Residues: CSARDSRDEQFF.

V and J are TRBV7-9 and TRBJ1-2, with unresolved D. The CDR3 sequence is 15 residues long. The ends were cut back, 7 bases at V and 4 bases at J, with 19 bases in the middle. CDR1 is SEHNR, CDR2 FQNEAQ, per germline (reference sequence). The CDR3: CASTLGRTRGYGYTF. CDR3 DNA: TGTGCCAGCACCCTGGGCCGGACTAGAGGCTATGGCTACACCTTC.

The chain employs TRBV6-6 and TRBJ2-7, with TRBD2 matching over 10 bases. The CDR3 length is 13 residues. The ends lost 7 bases at V and 4 bases at J; junction bases unmatched: 4. Germline CDR1 MNHNY, CDR2 SVGAGI (reference sequence). For the CDR3, the DNA is TGTGCCAGCACACTAGCGGGGCGATACGAGCAGTACTTC. Translating gives CASTLAGRYEQYF.

Here the CDR3 reads CASNSRLNEQYF. The CDR3 DNA is TGTGCCAGCAACAGTCGTCTTAACGAGCAGTACTTC. This chain connects TRBV6-5 to TRBJ2-7; D call uncertain. The CDR3 extends over 12 amino acids. The V end lost 7 bases, the J end lost 5 bases, and 12 bases lay between the germline ends. CDR1 and CDR2 from the germline V gene are MNHEY and SVGAGI.

V is TRBV20-1 and J is TRBJ2-1; 9 bases agree with TRBD2. CDR3 size: 16 residues. V shed 3 bases and J 0 bases; nucleotides not matched to a gene: 6. Per germline, CDR1 DFQATT and CDR2 SNEGSKA (reference sequence). This chain's CDR3 is CSARDLAGASYNEQFF. The CDR3 coding sequence is TGCAGTGCTAGGGACTTAGCGGGGGCCTCCTACAATGAGCAGTTCTTC.

This clonotype appeared many times. The chain links TRBV10-2 to TRBJ2-7, with D possibly TRBD1 on 6 matching bases. The CDR3 totals 15 residues. Trimming pared 0 bases from V and 2 bases from J, leaving 11 bases between. Germline CDR1 reads WSHSY; CDR2 reads SAAADI. The CDR3 spells CASSESGGRAYEQYF. The CDR3, as DNA: TGCGCCAGCAGTGAGTCAGGGGGACGGGCCTACGAGCAGTACTTC.

This clonotype was observed at least ten times. This chain uses TRBV12-3 or TRBV12-4 with TRBJ2-3; TRBD2 agrees at 11 bases. CDR3 length equals 15 residues. Losses at the gene ends were 6 bases for V and 4 bases for J; bases not matched to a gene: 6. In DNA, the CDR3 is TGTGCCAGCAGCAAAACTAGCGGGGGACCAGATACGCAGTATTTT. It is translated as CASSKTSGGPDTQYF.

This sequence joins TRBV11-3 and TRBJ2-2; D remains unclear. The CDR3 is made up of 14 amino acids. CDR1 and CDR2 (germline): SGHNT, YENEEA. V was pared by 5 bases and J by 6 bases, with 13 bases between. CDR3 in amino acids: CASSPHWTAGELFF. The CDR3 DNA reads TGTGCCAGCAGCCCCCACTGGACGGCCGGGGAGCTGTTTTTT.

The chain links TRBV12-3 or TRBV12-4 to TRBJ2-3; D tentatively fits TRBD1 or TRBD2 (5 bases each). The CDR3 extends over 13 amino acids. The germline V and J ends were trimmed by 5 bases and 4 bases, with 10 bases remaining between them. CDR3 amino acids: CASSPRGSDTQYF. The CDR3 region has the DNA TGTGCCAGCAGTCCGAGGGGATCAGATACGCAGTATTTT.